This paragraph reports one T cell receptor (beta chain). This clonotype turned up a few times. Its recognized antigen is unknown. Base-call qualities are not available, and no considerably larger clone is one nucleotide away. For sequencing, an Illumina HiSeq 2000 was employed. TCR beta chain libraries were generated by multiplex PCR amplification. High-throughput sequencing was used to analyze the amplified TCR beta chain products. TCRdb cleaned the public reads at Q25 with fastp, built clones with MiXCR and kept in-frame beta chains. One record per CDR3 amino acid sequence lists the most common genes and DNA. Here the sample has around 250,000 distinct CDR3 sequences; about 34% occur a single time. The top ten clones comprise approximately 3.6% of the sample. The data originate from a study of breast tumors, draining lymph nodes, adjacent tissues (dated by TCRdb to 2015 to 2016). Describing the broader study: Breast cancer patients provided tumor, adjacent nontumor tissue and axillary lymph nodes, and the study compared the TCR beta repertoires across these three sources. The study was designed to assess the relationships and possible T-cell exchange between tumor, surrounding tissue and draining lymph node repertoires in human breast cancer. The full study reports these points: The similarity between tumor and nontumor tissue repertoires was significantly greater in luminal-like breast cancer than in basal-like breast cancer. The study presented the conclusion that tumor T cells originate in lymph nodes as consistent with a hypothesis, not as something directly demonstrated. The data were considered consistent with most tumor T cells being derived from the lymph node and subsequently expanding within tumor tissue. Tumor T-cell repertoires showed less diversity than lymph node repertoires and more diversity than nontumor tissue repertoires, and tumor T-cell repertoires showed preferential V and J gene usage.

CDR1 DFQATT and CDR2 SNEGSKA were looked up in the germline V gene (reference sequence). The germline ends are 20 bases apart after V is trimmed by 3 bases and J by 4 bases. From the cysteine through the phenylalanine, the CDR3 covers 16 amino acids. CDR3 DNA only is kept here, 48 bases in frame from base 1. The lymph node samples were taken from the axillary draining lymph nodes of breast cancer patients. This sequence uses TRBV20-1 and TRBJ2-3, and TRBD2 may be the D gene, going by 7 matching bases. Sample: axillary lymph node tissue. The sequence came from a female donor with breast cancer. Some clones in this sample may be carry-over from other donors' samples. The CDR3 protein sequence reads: CSARVWRAGAPDTQYF. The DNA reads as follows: TGCAGTGCTAGGGTATGGCGGGCGGGGGCCCCAGATACGCAGTATTTT.